The clone carrying this TCR beta chain was counted once. This entry comes from a study of blood T cell repertoires in COVID-19. Overall study context: Spain, Italy and the United States supplied samples that represented acute and convalescent COVID-19. PBMCs, B-cell-depleted T cells, or T cells provided the cDNA or gDNA that made up the material.

Seattle cases were enrolled at active infection and followed longitudinally. In the authors' methods: How many nucleated cells were present was estimated from reference gene primer amplification. This table comes from immunoSEQ multiplex PCR, and its TCRdb copy is limited to in-frame clones, with some not included. The DNA was the basis for D and trimming; V, J and clone size are from that table. The data hold 100,000 to 150,000 clones, with around nine tenths observed a single time. Germline V CDR1 and CDR2: SQVTM, ANQGSEA. The CDR3 spans 15 residues. The ends were cut back, 6 bases at V and 2 bases at J, with 17 bases in the middle.

The TCR comes from a woman aged 70-85 years with COVID-19, enrolled during active disease. This chain joins TRBV29-1 and TRBJ1-3, with a weak D call TRBD1 (6 bases). Input material: peripheral blood. CDR3 in amino acids: CSVYGPGHAGNTIYF. CDR3 sequence (DNA): TGCAGCGTGTATGGCCCGGGACATGCTGGAAACACCATATATTTT.